Listed below are T cell receptor beta chains from one sample, sequenced in a study of T cell responses to AZD1222 COVID-19 vaccine. Sequencing used immunoSEQ multiplex PCR; TCRdb keeps in-frame clones, though not all of them. The data contain approximately 150,000 clones, 89% of them singletons. The sample was peripheral blood, taken 28 days after the second AZD1222 dose. The receptors were gathered from an adult who received the AZD1222 COVID-19 vaccine. CDR3s include the opening cysteine and the closing phenylalanine or tryptophan. The D gene is left open where the match is weak. Clone size appears in some rows only: once, few, many, or a class for an expanded clone.

len | j_gene | abundance | v_gene | d_gene | CDR3nt | CDR3aa
15 | TRBJ1-1 | NA | TRBV7-3 | NA | TGTGCCAGCAGCTTAGTTCCAGGAGCGAACACTGAAGCTTTCTTT | CASSLVPGANTEAFF
16 | TRBJ2-1 | NA | TRBV6-1 | TRBD2 | TGTGCCAGCAGTGAAGCGATGCGGGAGTTCGTAGATGAGCAGTTCTTC | CASSEAMREFVDEQFF
17 | TRBJ2-2 | NA | TRBV9 | NA | TGTGCCAGCAGCTTCCGGGACGCCTCGGTTATCCCCGGGGAGCTGTTTTTT | CASSFRDASVIPGELFF
14 | TRBJ2-7 | NA | TRBV11-2 | NA | TGTGCCAGCGAAAGTCTTAGGAGCTCCTACGAGCAGTACTTC | CASESLRSSYEQYF
14 | TRBJ2-3 | NA | TRBV27 | NA | TGTGCCAGCGCACGGGCCTATCTGGCGGATACGCAGTATTTT | CASARAYLADTQYF
15 | TRBJ1-2 | NA | TRBV7-2 | NA | TGTGCCAGCAGCTTAACAGGGCTCCTTAACTATGGCTACACCTTC | CASSLTGLLNYGYTF
13 | TRBJ2-5 | once | TRBV9 | NA | TGTGCCAGCAGCCCCCGGTCCCAAGAGACCCAGTACTTC | CASSPRSQETQYF
13 | TRBJ1-1 | NA | TRBV19 | NA | TGTGCCAGTACCAACCCGGGCCGTTCAGAAGCTTTCTTT | CASTNPGRSEAFF
15 | TRBJ2-1 | NA | TRBV7-2 | TRBD1 | TGTGCCAGCAGCCCGACAGGGGGGGCTTACAATGAGCAGTTCTTC | CASSPTGGAYNEQFF
15 | TRBJ1-4 | NA | TRBV7-9 | NA | TGTGCCAGCAGCCCCGGCGGAGGGGATAATGAAAAACTGTTTTTT | CASSPGGGDNEKLFF
16 | TRBJ2-7 | NA | TRBV6-5 | NA | TGTGCCAGCAGTTACTCGTTCTCAAGGGGGTCCGGGGAGCAGTACTTC | CASSYSFSRGSGEQYF